This passage covers 4 T cell receptor beta chains from one sample sequenced in a study of T cell responses to AZD1222 COVID-19 vaccine. The data were produced by immunoSEQ multiplex PCR, yet TCRdb's version contains in-frame clones alone and is incomplete. The repertoire consists of approximately 110,000 clones, with over 75% occurring once and the leading ten covering 1% to 1.5%. This specimen was peripheral blood, taken on day 0 of AZD1222 vaccination. All receptors derive from an adult in good health.

The chain uses TRBV10-3 and TRBJ2-7; 12 bases line up with TRBD1. The germline gives CDR1 ENHRY, CDR2 SYGVKD. This CDR3 spans 15 amino acids. Trimming cost V 6 bases and J 0 bases; bases outside gene matches: 3. The CDR3 loop is CAISLGQGASYEQYF. DNA of the CDR3: TGTGCCATCAGCCTGGGACAGGGGGCCTCCTACGAGCAGTACTTC.

The chain employs TRBV6-2 or TRBV6-3 and TRBJ2-7; the D gene is possibly TRBD2 (5 bases). The germline V and J ends were trimmed by 3 bases and 7 bases, with 13 bases remaining between them. The germline V gene encodes CDR1 MNHEY and CDR2 SVGEGT. The CDR3 runs 13 residues. In DNA, the CDR3 is TGTGCCAGCAGTTATGGAAGGGAGAGAGAGCAGTACTTC. Translating it yields CASSYGREREQYF.

The chain is built from TRBV6-1 and TRBJ1-5; D unclear. Germline assignment: CDR1 MNHNS and CDR2 SASEGT. This CDR3 contains 13 residues. Deletions cut 2 bases from V and 10 bases from J, with 12 bases between. The CDR3 nucleotides read TGTGCCAGCAGTGAATGGTATGGGCTACCCCAGCATTTT. As protein: CASSEWYGLPQHF.

This clone was seen more than once but under ten times. This chain connects TRBV30 to TRBJ2-7, with 7 nucleotides matching TRBD1. V was clipped by 2 bases and J by 4 bases; unmatched bases: 8. This CDR3 contains 14 residues. CDR1 and CDR2 from the germline V gene are GTSNPN and SVGIG (reference sequence). CDR3 nucleotides: TGTGCCTGGAGTATACAGGGGACGGCTTACGAGCAGTACTTC. It codes for CAWSIQGTAYEQYF.